This T cell receptor beta chain was identified in a study of Ad26.COV2.S vaccination and SARS-CoV-2 variants. Overall study: Administration of Ad26.COV2.S was intramuscular, either once or twice 56 days apart.

Measured with immunoSEQ multiplex PCR; TCRdb has only the in-frame clones, and not every one. Found here are about 320,000 clones, 70% to 90% of them singletons; the top ten hold 2% to 2.5%. Sample treatment: over 15 received Ad26.COV2.S at low or high dose, single or two shots; about 5 received placebo; per-sample allocation not given. Specimens were obtained on day 63 following the first vaccine or placebo injection. A Boston adult aged 18-55 years was the donor. Vaccination employed an Ad26 vector expressing the Wuhan-strain SARS-CoV-2 spike. From germline, CDR1 is SGHNT and CDR2 YYREEE (reference sequence). V shed 3 bases and J shed 0 bases, with 10 bases lying between them. CDR3 length: 15 residues.

This rearrangement joins TRBV5-4 to TRBJ1-3; D call uncertain. The TCR originated in a person aged 18 to 65 who received the Ad26.COV2.S COVID-19 vaccine or a placebo. The source was peripheral blood, collected in a trial of Ad26.COV2.S vaccine versus placebo. CDR3 nucleotide sequence: TGTGCCAGCAGCTGGACCCCGGGCTCTGGAAACACCATATATTTT. Translating gives CASSWTPGSGNTIYF. The full variable domain, its missing parts supplied by reference TRBV5-4 and TRBJ1-3, is ETGVTQSPTHLIKTRGQQVTLRCSSQSGHNTVSWYQQALGQGPQFIFQYYREEENGRGNFPPRFSGLQFPNYSSELNVNALELDDSALYLCASSWTPGSGNTIYFGEGSWLTVV.